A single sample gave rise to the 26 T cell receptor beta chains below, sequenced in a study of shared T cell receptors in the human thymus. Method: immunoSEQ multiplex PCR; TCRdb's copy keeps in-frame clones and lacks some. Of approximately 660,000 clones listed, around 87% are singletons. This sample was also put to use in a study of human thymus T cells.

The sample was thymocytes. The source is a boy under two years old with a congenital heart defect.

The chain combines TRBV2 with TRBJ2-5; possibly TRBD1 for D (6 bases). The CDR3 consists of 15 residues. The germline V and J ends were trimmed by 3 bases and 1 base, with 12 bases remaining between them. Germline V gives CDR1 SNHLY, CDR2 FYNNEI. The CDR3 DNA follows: TGTGCCAGCAGTGAGGGGGCCAGGGCCCAAGAGACCCAGTACTTC. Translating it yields CASSEGARAQETQYF.

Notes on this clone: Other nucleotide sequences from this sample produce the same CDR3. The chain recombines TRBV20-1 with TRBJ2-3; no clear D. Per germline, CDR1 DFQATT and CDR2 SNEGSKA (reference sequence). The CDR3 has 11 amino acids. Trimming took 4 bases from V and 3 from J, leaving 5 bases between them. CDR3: CSATLTDTQYF. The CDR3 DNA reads TGCAGTGCTACACTTACAGATACGCAGTATTTT.

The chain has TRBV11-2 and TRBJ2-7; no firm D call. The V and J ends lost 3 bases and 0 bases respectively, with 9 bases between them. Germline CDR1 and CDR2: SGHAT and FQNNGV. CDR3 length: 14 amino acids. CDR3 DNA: TGTGCCAGCAGCTTTGAACAGAGCTCCTACGAGCAGTACTTC. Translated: CASSFEQSSYEQYF.

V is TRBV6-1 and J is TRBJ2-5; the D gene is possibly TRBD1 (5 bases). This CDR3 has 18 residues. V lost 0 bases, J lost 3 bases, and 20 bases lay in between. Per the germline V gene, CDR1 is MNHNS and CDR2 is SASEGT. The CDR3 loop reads CASSEARARAPPKETQYF. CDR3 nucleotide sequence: TGTGCCAGCAGTGAAGCAAGGGCCAGGGCCCCTCCAAAAGAGACCCAGTACTTC.

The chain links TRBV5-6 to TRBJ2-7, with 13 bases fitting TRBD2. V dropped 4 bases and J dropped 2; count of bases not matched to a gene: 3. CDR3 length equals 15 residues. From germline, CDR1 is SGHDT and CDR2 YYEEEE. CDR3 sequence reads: CASSKGLAGPYEQYF. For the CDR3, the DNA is TGTGCCAGCAGCAAGGGACTAGCGGGGCCCTACGAGCAGTACTTC.

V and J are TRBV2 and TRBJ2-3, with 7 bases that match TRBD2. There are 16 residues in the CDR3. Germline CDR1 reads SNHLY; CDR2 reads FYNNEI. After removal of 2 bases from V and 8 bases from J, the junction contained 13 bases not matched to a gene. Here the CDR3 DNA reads TGTGCCAGCAGTGAACGGGTTGTAGGGGAGGGACGTACGCAGTATTTT. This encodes CASSERVVGEGRTQYF.

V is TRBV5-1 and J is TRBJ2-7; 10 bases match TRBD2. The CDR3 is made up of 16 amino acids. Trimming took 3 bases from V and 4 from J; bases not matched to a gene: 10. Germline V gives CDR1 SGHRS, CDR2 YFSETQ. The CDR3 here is CASSCGGTSDPYEQYF. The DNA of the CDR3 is TGCGCCAGCAGCTGCGGCGGGACTAGCGACCCGTACGAGCAGTACTTC.

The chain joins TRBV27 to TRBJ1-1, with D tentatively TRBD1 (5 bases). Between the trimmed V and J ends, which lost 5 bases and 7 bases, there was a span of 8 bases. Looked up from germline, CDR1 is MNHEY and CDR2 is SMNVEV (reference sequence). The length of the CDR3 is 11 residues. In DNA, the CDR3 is TGTGCCAGCAGTGACAGAGGTGAAGCTTTCTTT. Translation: CASSDRGEAFF.

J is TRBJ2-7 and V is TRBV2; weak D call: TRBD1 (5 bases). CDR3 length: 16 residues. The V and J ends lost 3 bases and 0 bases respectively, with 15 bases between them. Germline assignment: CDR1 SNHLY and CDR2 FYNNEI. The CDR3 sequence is CASSDHRKLSSYEQYF. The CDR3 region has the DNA TGTGCCAGCAGTGACCACAGGAAACTTAGCTCCTACGAGCAGTACTTC. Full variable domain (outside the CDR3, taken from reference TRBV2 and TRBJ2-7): EPEVTQTPSHQVTQMGQEVILRCVPISNHLYFYWYRQILGQKVEFLVSFYNNEISEKSEIFDDQFSVERPDGSNFTLKIRSTKLEDSAMYFCASSDHRKLSSYEQYFGPGTRLTVT.

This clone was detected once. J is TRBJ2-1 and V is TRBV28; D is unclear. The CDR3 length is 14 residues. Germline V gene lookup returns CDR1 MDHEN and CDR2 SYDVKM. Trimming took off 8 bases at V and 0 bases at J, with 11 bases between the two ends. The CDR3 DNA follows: TGTGCCAGCTGGTCAGGCAACTCCTACAATGAGCAGTTCTTC. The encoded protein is CASWSGNSYNEQFF. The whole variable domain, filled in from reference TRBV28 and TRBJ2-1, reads DVKVTQSSRYLVKRTGEKVFLECVQDMDHENMFWYRQDPGLGLRLIYFSYDVKMKEKGDIPEGYSVSREKKERFSLILESASTNQTSMYLCASWSGNSYNEQFFGPGTRLTVL.

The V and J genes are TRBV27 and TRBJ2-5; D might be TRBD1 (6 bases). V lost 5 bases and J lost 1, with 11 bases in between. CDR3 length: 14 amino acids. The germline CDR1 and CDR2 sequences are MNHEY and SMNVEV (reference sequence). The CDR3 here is CASSHGQSQETQYF. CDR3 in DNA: TGTGCCAGCAGTCACGGACAGTCCCAAGAGACCCAGTACTTC.

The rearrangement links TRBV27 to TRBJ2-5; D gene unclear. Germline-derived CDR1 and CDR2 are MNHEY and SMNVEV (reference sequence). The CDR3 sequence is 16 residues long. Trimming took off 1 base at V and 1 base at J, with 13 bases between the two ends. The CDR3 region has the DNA TGTGCCAGCAGTTTATATTTCGGCAGACTCCAAGAGACCCAGTACTTC. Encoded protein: CASSLYFGRLQETQYF.

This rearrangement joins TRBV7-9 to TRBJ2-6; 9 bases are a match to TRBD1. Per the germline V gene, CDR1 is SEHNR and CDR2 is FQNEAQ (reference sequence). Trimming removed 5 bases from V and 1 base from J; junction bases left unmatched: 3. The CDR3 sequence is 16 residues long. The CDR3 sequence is CASSHGQGSGANVLTF. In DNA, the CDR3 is TGTGCCAGCAGCCACGGACAGGGGTCTGGGGCCAACGTCCTGACTTTC.

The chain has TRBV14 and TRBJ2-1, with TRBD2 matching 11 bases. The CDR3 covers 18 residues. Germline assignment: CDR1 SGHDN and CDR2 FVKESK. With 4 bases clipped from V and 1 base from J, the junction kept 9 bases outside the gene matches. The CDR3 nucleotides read TGTGCCAGCAGCCCGCCCGCACGACTAGCGGGGTCCTACAATGAGCAGTTCTTC. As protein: CASSPPARLAGSYNEQFF.

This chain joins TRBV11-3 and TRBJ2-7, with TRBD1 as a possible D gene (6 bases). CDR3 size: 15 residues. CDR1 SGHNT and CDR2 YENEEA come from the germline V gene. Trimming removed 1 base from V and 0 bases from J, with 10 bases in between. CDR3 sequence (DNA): TGTGCCAGCAGCTTAGTGTGGGGGCTCTCCTACGAGCAGTACTTC. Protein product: CASSLVWGLSYEQYF.

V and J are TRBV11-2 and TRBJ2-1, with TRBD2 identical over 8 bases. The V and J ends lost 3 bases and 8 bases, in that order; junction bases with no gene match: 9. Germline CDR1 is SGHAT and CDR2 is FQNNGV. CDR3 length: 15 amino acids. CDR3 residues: CASSFYGRASDEQFF. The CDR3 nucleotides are TGTGCCAGCAGCTTCTACGGGAGGGCTTCCGATGAGCAGTTCTTC.

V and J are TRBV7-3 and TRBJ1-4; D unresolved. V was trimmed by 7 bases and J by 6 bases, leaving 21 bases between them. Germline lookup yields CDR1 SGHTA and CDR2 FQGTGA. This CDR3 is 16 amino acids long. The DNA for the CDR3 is TGTGCCAGCACCCCCCTCGGGGTCTTTCGGGATGAAAAACTGTTTTTT. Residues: CASTPLGVFRDEKLFF.

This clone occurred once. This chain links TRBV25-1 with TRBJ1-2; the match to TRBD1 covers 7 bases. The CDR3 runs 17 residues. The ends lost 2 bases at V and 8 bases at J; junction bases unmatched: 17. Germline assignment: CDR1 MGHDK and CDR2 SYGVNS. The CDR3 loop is CASSEGEGGVTSGGYTF. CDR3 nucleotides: TGTGCCAGCAGTGAAGGAGAAGGGGGCGTAACCTCCGGGGGCTACACCTTC.

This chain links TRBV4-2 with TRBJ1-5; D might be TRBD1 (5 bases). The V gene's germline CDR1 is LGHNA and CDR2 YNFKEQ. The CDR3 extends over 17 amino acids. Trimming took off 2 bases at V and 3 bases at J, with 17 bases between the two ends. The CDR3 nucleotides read TGTGCCAGCAGCCAACCCCAAGGCCAAGGGGTCAATCAGCCCCAGCATTTT. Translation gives CASSQPQGQGVNQPQHF.

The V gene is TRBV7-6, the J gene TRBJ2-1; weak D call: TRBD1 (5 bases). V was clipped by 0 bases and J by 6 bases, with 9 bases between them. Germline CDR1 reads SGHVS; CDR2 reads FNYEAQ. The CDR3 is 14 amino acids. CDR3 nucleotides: TGTGCCAGCAGCTTAGCGGCTAGGGGCAATGAGCAGTTCTTC. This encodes CASSLAARGNEQFF.

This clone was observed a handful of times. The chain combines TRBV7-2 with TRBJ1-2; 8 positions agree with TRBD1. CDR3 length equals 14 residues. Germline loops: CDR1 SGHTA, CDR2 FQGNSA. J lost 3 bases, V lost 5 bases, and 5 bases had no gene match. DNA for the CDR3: TGTGCCAGCAGCGCCGACAGGGGTGACTATGGCTACACCTTC. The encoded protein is CASSADRGDYGYTF.

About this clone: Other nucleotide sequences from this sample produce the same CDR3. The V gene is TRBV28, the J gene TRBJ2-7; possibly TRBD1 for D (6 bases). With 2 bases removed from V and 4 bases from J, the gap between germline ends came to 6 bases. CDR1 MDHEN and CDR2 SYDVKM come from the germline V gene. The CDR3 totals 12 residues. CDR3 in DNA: TGTGCCAGCAGTTTAAGGGGGTACGAGCAGTACTTC. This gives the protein CASSLRGYEQYF. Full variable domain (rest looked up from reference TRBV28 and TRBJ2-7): DVKVTQSSRYLVKRTGEKVFLECVQDMDHENMFWYRQDPGLGLRLIYFSYDVKMKEKGDIPEGYSVSREKKERFSLILESASTNQTSMYLCASSLRGYEQYFGPGTRLTVT.

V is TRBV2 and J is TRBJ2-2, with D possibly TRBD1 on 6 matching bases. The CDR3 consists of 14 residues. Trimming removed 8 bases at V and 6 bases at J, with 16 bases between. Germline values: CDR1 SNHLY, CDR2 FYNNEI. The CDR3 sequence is CASGEQGSAGELFF. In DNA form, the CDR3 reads TGTGCCAGCGGGGAACAGGGAAGCGCCGGGGAGCTGTTTTTT.

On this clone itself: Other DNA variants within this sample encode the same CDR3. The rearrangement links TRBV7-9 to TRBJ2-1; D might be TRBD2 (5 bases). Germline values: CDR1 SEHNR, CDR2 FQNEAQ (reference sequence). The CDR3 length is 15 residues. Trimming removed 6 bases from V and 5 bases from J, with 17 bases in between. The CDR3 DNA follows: TGTGCCAGCAGTTACAACAGAGGGCGGAACAATGAGCAGTTCTTC. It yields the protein CASSYNRGRNNEQFF.

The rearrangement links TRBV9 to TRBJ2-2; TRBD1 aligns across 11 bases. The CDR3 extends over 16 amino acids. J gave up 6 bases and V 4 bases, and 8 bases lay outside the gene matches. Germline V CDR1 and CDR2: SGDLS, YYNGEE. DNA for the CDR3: TGTGCCAGCAGCCCAAGGACAGGGGGCCGCGCCGGGGAGCTGTTTTTT. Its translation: CASSPRTGGRAGELFF.

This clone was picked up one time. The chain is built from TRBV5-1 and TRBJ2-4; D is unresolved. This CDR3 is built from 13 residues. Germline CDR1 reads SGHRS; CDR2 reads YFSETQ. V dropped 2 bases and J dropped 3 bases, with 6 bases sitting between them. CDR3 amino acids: CASSFTDKNIQYF. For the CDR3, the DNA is TGCGCCAGCAGCTTTACAGACAAAAACATTCAGTACTTC.